Below, 4 T cell receptor beta chains from the same sample are listed, as sequenced in a study of Ad26.COV2.S vaccination and SARS-CoV-2 variants. Using immunoSEQ multiplex PCR, the repertoire was profiled, and TCRdb retains in-frame clones only, with some absent. The sample consists of about 440,000 clones, 80% to 95% of them appearing once. Documented treatment: roughly 19 received Ad26.COV2.S at low or high dose, single or two shots; a few received placebo; per-sample allocation not given. Samples analyzed were those drawn on day 63 after the first vaccine or placebo injection. The material was peripheral blood, obtained in a trial of Ad26.COV2.S vaccine versus placebo. These TCRs come from a person between 18 and 59 years old who received the Ad26.COV2.S COVID-19 vaccine or a placebo.

The V call is TRBV6-5, the J call TRBJ2-5; D may be TRBD1 or TRBD2 (5 bases each). Trimming cost V 11 bases and J 1 base, with 14 bases left between them. The CDR3 length is 13 residues. The V gene's germline CDR1 is MNHEY and CDR2 SVGAGI. The CDR3 DNA is TGTGCCTCCCGAGGGGTGGTCCAAGAGACCCAGTACTTC. This encodes CASRGVVQETQYF.

The chain carries TRBV28 and TRBJ1-4; 8 positions match TRBD1. The CDR3 is 15 residues long. The ends lost 6 bases at V and 3 bases at J; junction bases unmatched: 6. CDR1 is MDHEN and CDR2 is SYDVKM in the germline V gene. CDR3 sequence (DNA): TGTGCCAGCAGCACTCAGGGGGCAGCTAATGAAAAACTGTTTTTT. It translates to CASSTQGAANEKLFF.

J is TRBJ1-1 and V is TRBV7-9; D is ambiguous. V was shortened by 5 bases and J by 0 bases, with 10 bases between the two germline ends. The CDR3 is made up of 14 amino acids. The germline CDR1 and CDR2 sequences are SEHNR and FQNEAQ (reference sequence). CDR3 sequence: CASSPLVVNTEAFF. CDR3 nucleotides: TGTGCCAGCAGCCCCCTTGTCGTGAACACTGAAGCTTTCTTT.

The chain couples TRBV28 to TRBJ2-1, with TRBD2 matching 7 bases. The CDR3 totals 15 residues. Trimming removed 3 bases from V and 3 bases from J; junction bases left unmatched: 5. Germline V gene sequence: CDR1 MDHEN, CDR2 SYDVKM. The CDR3 DNA follows: TGTGCCAGCAGTTTTGGAGGGGAGGGCTACAATGAGCAGTTCTTC. This encodes CASSFGGEGYNEQFF.